The T cell receptor beta chain under discussion was sequenced for a study of PD-1 blockade in classical Hodgkin lymphoma. This clone was seen more than once but under ten times. Its antigen is not known. The germline V gene encodes CDR1 MGHDK and CDR2 SYGVNS. V was pared by 4 bases and J by 7 bases, with 10 bases of the junction left unmatched. This CDR3 region has 16 residues. Study results and limitations: It was CD4+ TCR diversity, not CD8+, that rose significantly by C4D1.

Libraries were prepared by immunoSEQ multiplex PCR; TCRdb keeps only in-frame clonotypes and omits some of them. The table has about 34,000 clones, over 65% seen once. Every patient was affected by relapse after autologous stem cell transplantation, while exposure to brentuximab vedotin was not uniform. When best responses were assessed, they were complete response, partial response or progressive disease. The sample in question was peripheral blood mononuclear cells (PBMCs), obtained before the second cycle of nivolumab. The chain uses TRBV25-1 and TRBJ2-1, with 10 bases aligning to TRBD1. The TCR was taken from a human donor with classical Hodgkin lymphoma. The DNA of the CDR3 is TGTGCCAGCAGTGCCGGGACAGGGGTCGGGTGGAATGAGCAGTTCTTC. Translating it yields CASSAGTGVGWNEQFF.